The 24 T cell receptor beta chains reported below all come from one sample, sequenced in a study of blood T cell repertoires in COVID-19. Assay used: immunoSEQ multiplex PCR; TCRdb lists only in-frame clones, some missing. There are 250,000 to 350,000 clones in the sample; around 85% occur only once, and roughly 1.5% lies in the top ten. Sequenced input: peripheral blood. The source is a human donor with COVID-19, enrolled during active disease. The donor label of this sample is uncertain.

This chain connects TRBV27 to TRBJ2-7, with 7 bases that match TRBD2. The germline gives CDR1 MNHEY, CDR2 SMNVEV (reference sequence). V lost 3 bases and J lost 6; bases outside the gene matches: 8. There are 14 residues in the CDR3. The chain's CDR3 is CASSLRREPGEQYF. As DNA, the CDR3 is TGTGCCAGCAGTTTGCGGCGGGAGCCCGGCGAGCAGTACTTC.

The chain carries TRBV12-3 or TRBV12-4 and TRBJ2-7; TRBD1 might be the D (6 bases). Trimming took off 7 bases at V and 3 bases at J, with 10 bases between the two ends. The CDR3 loop spans 12 amino acids. The CDR3 nucleotides read TGTGCCAGCAAGTACAGGGACTACGAGCAGTACTTC. Translating it yields CASKYRDYEQYF.

As DNA, the CDR3 is TGTGCCAGCAGTGTAATTGGGAGTAGCGAGAGTAATGAAAAACTGTTTTTT. This codes for CASSVIGSSESNEKLFF. The J gene is TRBJ1-4, the V gene TRBV28; D remains unclear. V was clipped by 5 bases and J by 4 bases, with 20 bases between them. CDR1 MDHEN and CDR2 SYDVKM come from the germline V gene. The CDR3 has 17 residues. The entire variable domain, with the rest obtained from reference TRBV28 and TRBJ1-4, is as follows: DVKVTQSSRYLVKRTGEKVFLECVQDMDHENMFWYRQDPGLGLRLIYFSYDVKMKEKGDIPEGYSVSREKKERFSLILESASTNQTSMYLCASSVIGSSESNEKLFFGSGTQLSVL.

This rearrangement joins TRBV9 to TRBJ2-3, with a tentative D call TRBD1 (5 bases). V shed 3 bases and J shed 2 bases, with 13 bases lying between them. The CDR3 covers 15 residues. Germline V CDR1 and CDR2: SGDLS, YYNGEE. CDR3 bases: TGTGCCAGCAGCGCAACCCAGGGTGTCACAGATACGCAGTATTTT. It codes for CASSATQGVTDTQYF.

This clone was counted a few times. This chain connects TRBV7-9 to TRBJ1-1, with a possible D match to TRBD1 (6 bases). Germline V lookup: CDR1 SEHNR, CDR2 FQNEAQ (reference sequence). This CDR3 contains 14 residues. The germline V and J ends were trimmed by 5 bases and 2 bases, with 12 bases remaining between them. The CDR3 here is CASSPRTANTEAFF. DNA for the CDR3: TGTGCCAGCAGCCCACGGACAGCCAACACTGAAGCTTTCTTT.

The rearrangement joins TRBV19 to TRBJ2-5, with a weak D call TRBD2 (6 bases). The germline V gene has CDR1 LNHDA and CDR2 SQIVND (reference sequence). CDR3 size: 14 residues. V was clipped by 6 bases and J by 0 bases, with 11 bases between them. CDR3 sequence (DNA): TGTGCCAGTAGGGAGGGCTCGTACCAAGAGACCCAGTACTTC. Translated: CASREGSYQETQYF. Drawing the rest from reference TRBV19 and TRBJ2-5, the complete variable domain is DGGITQSPKYLFRKEGQNVTLSCEQNLNHDAMYWYRQDPGQGLRLIYYSQIVNDFQKGDIAEGYSVSREKKESFPLTVTSAQKNPTAFYLCASREGSYQETQYFGPGTRLLVL.

This rearrangement joins TRBV18 to TRBJ1-4; 8 nucleotides align to TRBD1. The CDR3 is 14 amino acids. Germline CDR1 KGHSH, CDR2 LQKENI. With 3 bases clipped from V and 3 bases from J, the junction kept 0 bases outside the gene matches. The CDR3 here is CASSPGQANEKLFF. The CDR3 bases are TGTGCCAGCTCACCGGGACAGGCTAATGAAAAACTGTTTTTT.

This rearrangement joins TRBV5-6 to TRBJ1-4; maybe TRBD1 (6 bases). The CDR3 has 15 residues. Trimming stripped 3 bases from V and 8 bases from J, with 17 bases between. In germline, CDR1 is SGHDT, CDR2 YYEEEE. CDR3 coding DNA: TGTGCCAGCAGCTGGGGGCCCCCGGTAGGCGAAAAACTGTTTTTT. This sequence encodes CASSWGPPVGEKLFF.

The chain is built from TRBV9 and TRBJ2-2, with TRBD2 matching over 9 bases. Unmatched junction bases numbered 6, after V lost 0 bases and J lost 6 bases. The CDR3 runs 16 residues. The germline V gene has CDR1 SGDLS and CDR2 YYNGEE. CDR3 in DNA: TGTGCCAGCAGCGTAGTAGGTAGCGGGAGATCCGGGGAGCTGTTTTTT. Its translation is CASSVVGSGRSGELFF.

CDR3 sequence reads: CASSPIGGSPNEQFF. CDR3 DNA sequence: TGTGCCAGCAGCCCTATTGGCGGGAGTCCCAATGAGCAGTTCTTC. The chain employs TRBV9 and TRBJ2-1; 7 bases match TRBD2. Germline loops: CDR1 SGDLS, CDR2 YYNGEE. CDR3 length: 15 amino acids. Trimming cost V 4 bases and J 6 bases; bases outside gene matches: 10.

The rearrangement joins TRBV3-1 (or the pseudogene TRBV3-2) to TRBJ2-1; 11 bases match TRBD2. Germline-derived CDR1 and CDR2 are LGHDT and YNNKEL (reference sequence). The CDR3 extends over 17 amino acids. With 5 bases clipped from V and 6 bases from J, the junction kept 12 bases outside the gene matches. The CDR3 DNA reads as TGTGCCAGCAGCGAATCTGTAGCGGGAGGGGCGGGCAATGAGCAGTTCTTC. Translation gives CASSESVAGGAGNEQFF.

The chain employs TRBV20-1 and TRBJ2-7, with TRBD2 matching 7 bases. The CDR3 is 16 residues long. V shed 3 bases, J shed 3 bases, and the junction held 14 bases outside the gene matches. Germline assignment: CDR1 DFQATT and CDR2 SNEGSKA (reference sequence). The CDR3 bases are TGCAGTGCTAGTCGTAACCGGACTAGACCTTGCTACGAGCAGTACTTC. Amino acids: CSASRNRTRPCYEQYF.

V and J are TRBV7-9 and TRBJ2-1; D possibly corresponds to TRBD2 (5 bases). The germline gives CDR1 SEHNR, CDR2 FQNEAQ (reference sequence). Trimming shortened V by 1 base and J by 15 bases, and 13 bases separated the two germline ends. The CDR3 loop spans 12 amino acids. CDR3 sequence reads: CASSLVGESAFF. Here the CDR3 DNA reads TGTGCCAGCAGCTTAGTGGGAGAATCTGCGTTCTTC.

V is TRBV10-1 and J is TRBJ1-1, with a weak D call TRBD1 (6 bases). CDR1 and CDR2 from the germline V gene are WNHNN and SYGVQD (reference sequence). Trimming stripped 7 bases from V and 5 bases from J, with 8 bases between. This CDR3 has 11 residues. The CDR3 bases are TGCGCCAGCAAGGGGGATACTGAAGCTTTCTTT. Encoded protein: CASKGDTEAFF.

The chain uses TRBV4-2 and TRBJ1-4; 7 bases are shared with TRBD1. Germline V gene sequence: CDR1 LGHNA, CDR2 YNFKEQ. With 2 bases clipped from V and 7 bases from J, the junction kept 7 bases outside the gene matches. This CDR3 region has 15 residues. The CDR3 loop is CASSQQQGVGEKLFF. The CDR3 coding sequence is TGTGCCAGCAGCCAACAGCAGGGGGTCGGTGAAAAACTGTTTTTT.

There are a few counts of this clone. The chain carries TRBV18 and TRBJ2-5, with TRBD1 matching over 7 bases. Germline loops: CDR1 KGHSH, CDR2 LQKENI. After removal of 3 bases from V and 3 bases from J, the junction contained 1 base not matched to a gene. The CDR3 length is 13 residues. Here the CDR3 DNA reads TGTGCCAGCTCACCGGGGACAGAAGAGACCCAGTACTTC. Its protein product is CASSPGTEETQYF.

This clone appeared a single time. This chain links TRBV5-1 with TRBJ2-1; 10 bases agree with TRBD2. Germline CDR1 and CDR2: SGHRS and YFSETQ. The CDR3 spans 14 residues. V gave up 2 bases and J gave up 6 bases; unmatched junction bases: 2. The CDR3 DNA reads TGCGCCAGCAGCTTACGACTAGCGGGCAATGAGCAGTTCTTC. Translated, it gives CASSLRLAGNEQFF. The full variable domain, with the rest looked up from reference TRBV5-1 and TRBJ2-1, is KAGVTQTPRYLIKTRGQQVTLSCSPISGHRSVSWYQQTPGQGLQFLFEYFSETQRNKGNFPGRFSGRQFSNSRSEMNVSTLELGDSALYLCASSLRLAGNEQFFGPGTRLTVL.

CDR3 DNA sequence: TGTGCCAGCAGTGGGACAGAAAATGAAAAACTGTTTTTT. Translated, it gives CASSGTENEKLFF. This sequence joins TRBV2 and TRBJ1-4, with a possible D match to TRBD1 (6 bases). V was cut by 4 bases and J by 5 bases, with 8 bases left in between. The germline gives CDR1 SNHLY, CDR2 FYNNEI. The CDR3 runs to 13 residues.

V is TRBV6-5 and J is TRBJ2-7; no firm D call. Germline values: CDR1 MNHEY, CDR2 SVGAGI. The V and J ends lost 6 bases and 6 bases respectively, with 9 bases between them. The CDR3 runs to 11 residues. This chain's CDR3 is CASSPGSEQYF. The CDR3 nucleotides are TGTGCCAGCAGCCCGGGTTCCGAGCAGTACTTC.

This sequence joins TRBV7-3 and TRBJ1-1; 7 positions agree with TRBD1. The germline V gene encodes CDR1 SGHTA and CDR2 FQGTGA. The CDR3 is 15 residues long. The junction had 3 bases not matched to a gene; V was cut back by 1 base and J by 1 base. The CDR3 sequence is CASSLNAGGNTEAFF. The CDR3 DNA reads TGTGCCAGCAGCTTAAACGCAGGGGGGAACACTGAAGCTTTCTTT.

The rearrangement links TRBV5-5 to TRBJ1-1; 10 nucleotides agree with TRBD1. J was trimmed by 4 bases and V by 4 bases; bases with no gene match: 4. Germline-derived CDR1 and CDR2 are SGHKS and YYEKEE (reference sequence). The CDR3 contains 14 residues. Written as DNA, the CDR3 is TGTGCCAGCAGCGTGCGGGACAGGGGCACTGAAGCTTTCTTT. Encoded protein: CASSVRDRGTEAFF. The variable domain in full, with the rest retrieved from reference TRBV5-5 and TRBJ1-1, is DAGVTQSPTHLIKTRGQQVTLRCSPISGHKSVSWYQQVLGQGPQFIFQYYEKEERGRGNFPDRFSARQFPNYSSELNVNALLLGDSALYLCASSVRDRGTEAFFGQGTRLTVV.

This clone was observed once. The chain carries TRBV2 and TRBJ2-1, with TRBD2 identical over 12 bases. With 5 bases clipped from V and 7 bases from J, the junction kept 9 bases outside the gene matches. Germline CDR1 reads SNHLY; CDR2 reads FYNNEI. There are 16 residues in the CDR3. CDR3 DNA: TGTGCCAGCAGTCCGCGACTAGCGGGAGTGGAGAATGAGCAGTTCTTC. It encodes CASSPRLAGVENEQFF.

The gene calls are TRBV25-1 and TRBJ1-6; the match to TRBD1 covers 10 bases. The V gene's germline CDR1 is MGHDK and CDR2 SYGVNS. With V trimmed by 4 bases and J by 0 bases, 3 bases remained unmatched. The CDR3 loop spans 17 amino acids. In DNA, the CDR3 is TGTGCCAGCAGTGGGGACAGGGGAAGCTCCTATAATTCACCCCTCCACTTT. It yields the protein CASSGDRGSSYNSPLHF.

This clone was found many times. The chain joins TRBV5-6 to TRBJ1-5; maybe TRBD1 (5 bases). V was pared by 4 bases and J by 1 base, with 9 bases between. This CDR3 is 14 amino acids long. CDR1 and CDR2 (germline): SGHDT, YYEEEE. In DNA, the CDR3 is TGTGCCAGCAGCGGGGGGGACAGCAATCAGCCCCAGCATTTT. The encoded protein is CASSGGDSNQPQHF.